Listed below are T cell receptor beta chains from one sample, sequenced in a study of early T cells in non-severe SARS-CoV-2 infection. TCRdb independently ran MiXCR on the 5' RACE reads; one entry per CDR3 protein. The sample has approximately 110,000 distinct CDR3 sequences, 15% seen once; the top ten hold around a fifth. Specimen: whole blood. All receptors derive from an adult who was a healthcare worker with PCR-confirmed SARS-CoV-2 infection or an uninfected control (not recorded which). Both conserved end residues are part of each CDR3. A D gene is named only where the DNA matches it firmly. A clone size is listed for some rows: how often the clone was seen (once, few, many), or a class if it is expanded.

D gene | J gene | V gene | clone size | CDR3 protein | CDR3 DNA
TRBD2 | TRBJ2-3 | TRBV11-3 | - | CASSSMRGSTSTDTQYF | TGTGCCAGCAGCTCGATGCGGGGGTCTACTAGCACAGATACGCAGTATTTT
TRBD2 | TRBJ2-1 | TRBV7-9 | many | CASSPQAGASYNEQFF | TGTGCCAGCAGCCCTCAAGCGGGGGCCTCCTACAATGAGCAGTTCTTC
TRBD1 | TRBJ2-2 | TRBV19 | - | CASTRDRGHTGELFF | TGTGCCAGTACCCGGGACAGGGGGCACACCGGGGAGCTGTTTTTT
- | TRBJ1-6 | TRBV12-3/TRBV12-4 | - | CASGLPSPLHF | TGTGCCAGCGGCCTCCCTTCACCCCTCCACTTT
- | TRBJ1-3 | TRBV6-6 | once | CASGPRADSGNTIYF | TGTGCCAGCGGTCCACGTGCGGACTCTGGAAACACCATATATTTT
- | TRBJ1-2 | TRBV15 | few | CATSRDGESYGYTF | TGTGCCACCAGCAGAGACGGGGAAAGCTATGGCTACACCTTC
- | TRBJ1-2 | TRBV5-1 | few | CASSLGQTASLAGYTF | TGCGCCAGCAGCTTGGGGCAGACGGCTAGCCTGGCGGGCTACACCTTC
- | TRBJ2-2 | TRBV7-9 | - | CASSRWKRDTGELFF | TGTGCCAGCAGCCGCTGGAAGCGTGACACCGGGGAGCTGTTTTTT
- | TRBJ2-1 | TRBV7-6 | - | CASSLDVARGHNEQFF | TGTGCCAGCAGCTTAGATGTGGCGAGGGGCCACAATGAGCAGTTCTTC
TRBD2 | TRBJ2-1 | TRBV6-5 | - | CASSYSRLAVGNEQFF | TGTGCCAGCAGTTACTCGAGACTAGCGGTAGGGAATGAGCAGTTCTTC